This T cell receptor (beta chain) is drawn from a study of shared clonotypes between healthy human individuals. Study-level background: Plates per donor: three CD4 naive, three CD4 memory, two CD8 naive, one CD8 memory.

The investigators split CD4+ cells into a CD45RA+ naive subset and a CD45RA-negative memory subset. Sequenced by immunoSEQ multiplex PCR; TCRdb stores in-frame clones only, minus some. The sample lists over a million clones; roughly 96% were seen once. The V and J ends lost 3 bases and 8 bases, in that order; junction bases with no gene match: 8. Germline V gene sequence: CDR1 SGHNT, CDR2 YYREEE (reference sequence). The CDR3 totals 14 residues. The origin of this receptor is a man aged 25-40 years in good health. Material for sequencing was naive CD4+ T cells sorted from blood. Subset in this sample: CD45RA+ positively selected. The rearrangement uses TRBV5-4 and TRBJ1-1; 9 nucleotides align to TRBD1. CDR3 protein: CASSSRDRDSEAFF. The CDR3 DNA reads as TGTGCCAGCAGCTCCCGGGACAGGGACTCAGAAGCTTTCTTT.